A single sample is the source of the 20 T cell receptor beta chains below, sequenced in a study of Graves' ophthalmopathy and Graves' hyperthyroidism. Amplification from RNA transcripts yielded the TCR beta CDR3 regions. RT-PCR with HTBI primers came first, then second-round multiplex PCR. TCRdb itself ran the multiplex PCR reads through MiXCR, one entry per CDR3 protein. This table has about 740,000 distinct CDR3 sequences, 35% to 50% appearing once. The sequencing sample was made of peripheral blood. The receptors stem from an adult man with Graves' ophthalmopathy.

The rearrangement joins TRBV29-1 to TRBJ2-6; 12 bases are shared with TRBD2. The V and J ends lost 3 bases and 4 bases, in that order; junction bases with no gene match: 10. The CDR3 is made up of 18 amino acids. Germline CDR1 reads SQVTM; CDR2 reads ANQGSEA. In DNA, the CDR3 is TGCAGCGTTGACGGGACTAGCGGGTCGGCGGTAGGGGCCAACGTCCTGACTTTC. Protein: CSVDGTSGSAVGANVLTF.

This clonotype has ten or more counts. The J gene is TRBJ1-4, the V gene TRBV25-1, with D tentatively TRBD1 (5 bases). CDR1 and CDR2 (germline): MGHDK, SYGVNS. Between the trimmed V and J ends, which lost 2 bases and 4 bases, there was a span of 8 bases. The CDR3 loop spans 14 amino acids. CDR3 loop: CASSEQGSNEKLFF. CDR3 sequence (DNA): TGTGCCAGCAGTGAACAGGGCAGTAATGAAAAACTGTTTTTT.

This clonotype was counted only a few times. The CDR3 DNA sequence: TGTGCCAGCAGCTCGGGACAGGGTAACACCGGGGAGCTGTTTTTT. This codes for CASSSGQGNTGELFF. The gene calls are TRBV7-9 and TRBJ2-2; 9 bases align to TRBD1. The V and J ends lost 4 bases and 2 bases, in that order; junction bases with no gene match: 2. The germline CDR1 and CDR2 sequences are SEHNR and FQNEAQ (reference sequence). The CDR3 runs 15 residues.

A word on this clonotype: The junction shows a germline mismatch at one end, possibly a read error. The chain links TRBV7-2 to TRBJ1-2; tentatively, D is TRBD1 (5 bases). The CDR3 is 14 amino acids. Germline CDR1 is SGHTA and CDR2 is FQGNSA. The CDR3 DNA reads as TGTGCCAGCAGCATCAGGGATCTTACTTATGACTACACCTTC. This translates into CASSIRDLTYDYTF.

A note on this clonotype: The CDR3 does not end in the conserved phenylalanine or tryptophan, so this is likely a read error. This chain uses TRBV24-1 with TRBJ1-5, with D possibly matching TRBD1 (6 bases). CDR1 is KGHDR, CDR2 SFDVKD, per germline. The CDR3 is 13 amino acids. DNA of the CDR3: TGTGCCAGCTCACGGGGGGGCGATCAGCTCCAGCATCTT. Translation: CASSRGGDQLQHL.

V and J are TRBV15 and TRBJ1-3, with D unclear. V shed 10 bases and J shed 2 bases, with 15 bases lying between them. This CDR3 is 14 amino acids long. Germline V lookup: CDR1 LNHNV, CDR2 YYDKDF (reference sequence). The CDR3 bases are TGTGCCAGCGAGCCCGGCTCGGCTGGAAACACCATATATTTT. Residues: CASEPGSAGNTIYF. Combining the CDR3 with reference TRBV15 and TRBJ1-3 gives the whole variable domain DAMVIQNPRYQVTQFGKPVTLSCSQTLNHNVMYWYQQKSSQAPKLLFHYYDKDFNNEADTPDNFQSRRPNTSFCFLDIRSPGLGDTAMYLCASEPGSAGNTIYFGEGSWLTVV.

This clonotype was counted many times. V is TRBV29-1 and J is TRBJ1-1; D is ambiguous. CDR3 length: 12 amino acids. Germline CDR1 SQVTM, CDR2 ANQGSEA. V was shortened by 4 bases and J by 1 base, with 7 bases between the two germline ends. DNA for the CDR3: TGCAGCGTTGTAGGAGGGAACACTGAAGCTTTCTTT. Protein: CSVVGGNTEAFF.

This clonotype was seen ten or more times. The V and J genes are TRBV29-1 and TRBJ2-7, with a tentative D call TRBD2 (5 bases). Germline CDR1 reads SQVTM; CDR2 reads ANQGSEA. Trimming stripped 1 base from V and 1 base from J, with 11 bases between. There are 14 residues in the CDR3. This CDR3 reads CSVEGGIGSYEQYF. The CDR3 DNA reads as TGCAGCGTTGAAGGAGGGATTGGTTCCTACGAGCAGTACTTC.

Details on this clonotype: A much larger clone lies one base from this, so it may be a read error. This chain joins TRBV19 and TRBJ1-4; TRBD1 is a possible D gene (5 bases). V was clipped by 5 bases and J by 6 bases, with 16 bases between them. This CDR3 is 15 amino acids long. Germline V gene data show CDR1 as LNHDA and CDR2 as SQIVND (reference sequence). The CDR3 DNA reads TGTGCCAGTAGTTACGCAGGGCGGACGGATGAAAAACTGTTTTTT. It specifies CASSYAGRTDEKLFF.

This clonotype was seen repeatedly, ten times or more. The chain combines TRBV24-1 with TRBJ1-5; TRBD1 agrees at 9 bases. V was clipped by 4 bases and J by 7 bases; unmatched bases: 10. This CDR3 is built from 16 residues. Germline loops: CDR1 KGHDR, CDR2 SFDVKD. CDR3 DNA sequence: TGTGCCACCAGTGACCCAGGGACAGGGAGGGGACAGCCCCAGCATTTT. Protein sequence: CATSDPGTGRGQPQHF.

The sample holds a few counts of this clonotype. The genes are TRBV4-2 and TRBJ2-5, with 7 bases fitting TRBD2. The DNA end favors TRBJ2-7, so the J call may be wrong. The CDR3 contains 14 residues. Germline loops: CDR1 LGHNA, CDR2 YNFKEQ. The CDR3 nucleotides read TGTGCCAGCAGCCAAGAGGCGGGGGACTACGAGCAGTACTTC. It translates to CASSQEAGDYEQYF.

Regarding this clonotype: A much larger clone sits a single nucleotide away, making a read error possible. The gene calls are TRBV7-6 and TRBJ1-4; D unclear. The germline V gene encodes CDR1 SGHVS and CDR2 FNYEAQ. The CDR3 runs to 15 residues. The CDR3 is CASSLRHGFNEELFF. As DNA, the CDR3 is TGTGCCAGCAGCTTAAGACACGGATTTAATGAAGAACTGTTTTTT.

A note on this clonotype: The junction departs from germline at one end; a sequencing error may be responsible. CDR3: CATSGGQGVDQPQQF. The CDR3 DNA sequence: TGTGCCACCAGTGGCGGACAGGGGGTCGATCAGCCCCAGCAGTTT. This chain connects TRBV24-1 to TRBJ1-5; 10 bases agree with TRBD1. This CDR3 contains 15 residues. The germline gives CDR1 KGHDR, CDR2 SFDVKD.

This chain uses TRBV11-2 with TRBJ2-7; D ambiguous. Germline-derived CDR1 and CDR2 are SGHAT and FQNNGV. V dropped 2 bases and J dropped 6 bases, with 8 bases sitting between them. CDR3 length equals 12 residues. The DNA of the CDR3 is TGTGCCAGCAGCTTAATCGGAGTCGAGCAGTACTTC. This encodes CASSLIGVEQYF.

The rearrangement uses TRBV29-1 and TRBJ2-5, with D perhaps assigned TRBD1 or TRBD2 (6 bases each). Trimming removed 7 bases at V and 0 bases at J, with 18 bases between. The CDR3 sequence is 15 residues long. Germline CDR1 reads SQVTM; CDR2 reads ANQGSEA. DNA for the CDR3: TGCAGCGCCTCCCTGACGGGGGCTTACCAAGAGACCCAGTACTTC. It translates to CSASLTGAYQETQYF.

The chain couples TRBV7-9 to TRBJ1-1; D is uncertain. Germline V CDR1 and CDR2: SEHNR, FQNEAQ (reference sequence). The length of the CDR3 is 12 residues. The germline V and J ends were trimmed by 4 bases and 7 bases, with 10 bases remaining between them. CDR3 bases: TGTGCCAGCAGCTCCGGACTCGATGAAGCTTTCTTT. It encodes CASSSGLDEAFF. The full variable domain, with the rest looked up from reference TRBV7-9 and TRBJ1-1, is DTGVSQNPRHKITKRGQNVTFRCDPISEHNRLYWYRQTLGQGPEFLTYFQNEAQLEKSRLLSDRFSAERPKGSFSTLEIQRTEQGDSAMYLCASSSGLDEAFFGQGTRLTVV.

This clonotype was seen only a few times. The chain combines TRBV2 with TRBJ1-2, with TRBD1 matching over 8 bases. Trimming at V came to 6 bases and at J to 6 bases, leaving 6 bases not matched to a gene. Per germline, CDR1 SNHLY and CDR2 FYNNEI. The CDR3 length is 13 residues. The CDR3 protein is CASSSGQENGYTF. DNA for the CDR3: TGTGCCAGCAGCTCGGGACAGGAAAATGGCTACACCTTC.

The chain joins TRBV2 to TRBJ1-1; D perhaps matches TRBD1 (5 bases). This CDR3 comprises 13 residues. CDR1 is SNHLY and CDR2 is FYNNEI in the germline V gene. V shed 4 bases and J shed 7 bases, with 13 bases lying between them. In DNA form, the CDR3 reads TGTGCCAGCAGTGTGAACAGGACTAATGAAGCTTTCTTT. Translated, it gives CASSVNRTNEAFF.

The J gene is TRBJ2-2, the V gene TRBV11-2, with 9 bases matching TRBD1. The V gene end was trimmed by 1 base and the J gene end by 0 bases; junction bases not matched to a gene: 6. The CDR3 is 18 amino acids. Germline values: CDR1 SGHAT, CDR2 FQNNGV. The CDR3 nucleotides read TGTGCCAGCAGCTTAGGCCAGACAGGGGGTACGAACACCGGGGAGCTGTTTTTT. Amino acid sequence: CASSLGQTGGTNTGELFF.

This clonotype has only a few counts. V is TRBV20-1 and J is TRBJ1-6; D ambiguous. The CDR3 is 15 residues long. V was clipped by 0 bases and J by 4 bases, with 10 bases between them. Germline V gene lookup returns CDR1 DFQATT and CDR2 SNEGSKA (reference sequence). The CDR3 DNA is TGCAGTGCTAGAGATTCGAGGGAATATAATTCACCCCTCCACTTT. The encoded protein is CSARDSREYNSPLHF.